The clone carrying this T cell receptor beta chain was counted only a few times. Its specificity is not known. Treatment defined: roughly nine-day PBMC culture with coronavirus spike peptide pools or control peptides (ViraFEST assay). The data were taken from a study of vaccination and CD4 T cells after COVID-19. The Oncomine TCR Beta short-read assay sequenced DNA from cultured CD4+ T cells. In this case, cultured CD4+ T cells provided the extracted genomic DNA. TCRdb processed the PCR reads anew with MiXCR; each CDR3 protein has one entry. The table has 15,000 to 20,000 distinct CDR3 sequences, 50% to 65% seen once. The receptor was isolated from a human donor who had recovered from COVID-19. This specimen consisted of CD4+ T cells from blood, cultured in vitro, obtained before SARS-CoV-2 vaccination.

In DNA form, the CDR3 reads TGTGCCAGCAGCAAAGACACAGATACGCAGTATTTT. Amino acid sequence: CASSKDTDTQYF. V and J are TRBV7-2 and TRBJ2-3; D not resolved. The germline gives CDR1 SGHTA, CDR2 FQGNSA. The length of the CDR3 is 12 residues. Trimming stripped 5 bases from V and 2 bases from J, with 5 bases between.